This TCR beta chain is from a study of cytomegalovirus exposure and HLA in healthy donors. Notes on the study in general: Usually a TCR sequence was rare, but some public TCRs were found in many donors. The authors assumed roughly uniform sequencing depth across donors for presence/absence analyses.

It was with 60 Vbeta and 13 Jbeta primers that the PCR ran. Some clones are missing from TCRdb's copy, which holds only in-frame ones; the method was immunoSEQ multiplex PCR. The sample lists 40,000 or so clones, around nine tenths occurring once. CDR3 size: 16 residues. The V gene end was trimmed by 1 base and the J gene end by 3 bases; junction bases not matched to a gene: 8. Germline V lookup: CDR1 LGHNA, CDR2 YSLEER. For this clone: Antigen unknown.

Sequenced material: PBMCs. The receptor's source is a young woman in good health and CMV-seronegative. This chain connects TRBV4-3 to TRBJ1-1; 7 bases agree with TRBD1. CDR3 coding DNA: TGCGCCAGCAGCCAAGGCGTAAGAGGGGGCCACACTGAAGCTTTCTTT. This translates into CASSQGVRGGHTEAFF.